Each of the 21 T cell receptor beta chains below was sequenced from the same sample in a study of T-cell memory formation after mild COVID-19. TCRdb ran MiXCR on the 5' RACE reads and lists one entry per CDR3 protein. The sample carries approximately 430,000 distinct CDR3 sequences, less than 25% recorded once. The material sequenced was PBMCs or a T cell subset sorted from them (not recorded which). The source of these receptors is an adult woman who had mild COVID-19 (a few samples of this study predate the infection). Cell type and time point are not known.

V usage is TRBV29-1 and J usage is TRBJ1-1; weak D call: TRBD1 (6 bases). This CDR3 has 15 amino acids. Germline lookup yields CDR1 SQVTM and CDR2 ANQGSEA. Trimming shortened V by 3 bases and J by 0 bases, and 14 bases separated the two germline ends. The CDR3 spells CSVELAGTLNTEAFF. For the CDR3, the DNA is TGCAGCGTTGAGTTGGCCGGGACACTGAACACTGAAGCTTTCTTT.

This clonotype was picked up a small number of times. The J gene is TRBJ2-1, the V gene TRBV6-5; 10 bases are a match to TRBD2. Trimming took 6 bases from V and 4 from J; bases not matched to a gene: 12. Germline lookup yields CDR1 MNHEY and CDR2 SVGAGI. The CDR3 has 17 amino acids. CDR3 sequence: CASSHRGTSGIYNEQFF. In DNA form, the CDR3 reads TGTGCCAGCAGCCATCGGGGTACTAGCGGGATTTACAATGAGCAGTTCTTC.

The chain joins TRBV7-3 to TRBJ2-3, with 8 bases aligning to TRBD2. The CDR3 is 17 residues long. The V segment lost 2 bases and the J segment 1 base; nucleotides outside the gene matches: 8. Germline assignment: CDR1 SGHTA and CDR2 FQGTGA. CDR3 bases: TGTGCCAGCAGCTTAGCATCGGGGGGGAGAGGCACAGATACGCAGTATTTT. This encodes CASSLASGGRGTDTQYF.

The chain links TRBV7-9 to TRBJ2-1; the match to TRBD2 covers 7 bases. The CDR3 extends over 18 amino acids. The junction had 19 bases not matched to a gene; V was cut back by 4 bases and J by 7 bases. Germline-derived CDR1 and CDR2 are SEHNR and FQNEAQ (reference sequence). CDR3 coding DNA: TGTGCCAGCAGCTCCACCGGGACTTTGCGGGAGTTTCCTAATGAGCAGTTCTTC. Its translation: CASSSTGTLREFPNEQFF.

The V call is TRBV6-5, the J call TRBJ2-1; 7 bases map to TRBD1. J gave up 8 bases and V 11 bases, and 18 bases lay outside the gene matches. This CDR3 is 15 amino acids long. Germline lookup yields CDR1 MNHEY and CDR2 SVGAGI. The CDR3 region is CAVSDRSAVEDEQFF. The CDR3, as DNA: TGTGCCGTATCGGACAGGTCGGCAGTCGAGGATGAGCAGTTCTTC.

For this clonotype: Germline is not matched at one junction end, which may reflect a read error. The genes are TRBV12-3 or TRBV12-4 and TRBJ1-2; unclear D gene. This CDR3 region has 9 residues. The CDR3 coding sequence is TGTGCCAGCACCGTCCATCGACCATTC. Its protein product is CASTVHRPF.

The chain has TRBV5-1 and TRBJ2-7, with 14 bases identical to TRBD2. The J segment lost 0 bases and the V segment lost 4 bases, leaving 9 bases of the junction unmatched. Germline V gene data show CDR1 as SGHRS and CDR2 as YFSETQ. This CDR3 is built from 18 residues. CDR3 in DNA: TGCGCCAGCAGCAGGGGGGGGACTAGCGGGAGAAGCTCCTACGAGCAGTACTTC. This sequence encodes CASSRGGTSGRSSYEQYF.

In its sample, this clonotype was seen a few times. This sequence joins TRBV30 and TRBJ1-2; 8 bases line up with TRBD1. Germline V gives CDR1 GTSNPN, CDR2 SVGIG (reference sequence). This CDR3 is 13 amino acids long. V dropped 5 bases and J dropped 2; count of bases not matched to a gene: 4. CDR3 amino acids: CAWDRGVNYGYTF. The CDR3 DNA is TGTGCCTGGGACAGGGGCGTAAACTATGGCTACACCTTC.

The chain is built from TRBV11-3 and TRBJ2-3, with TRBD1 matching 7 bases. This CDR3 contains 14 residues. V lost 5 bases and J lost 4; bases outside the gene matches: 6. Germline V gives CDR1 SGHNT, CDR2 YENEEA. CDR3 region: CASSVRQGADTQYF. The DNA for the CDR3 is TGTGCCAGCAGCGTCCGACAGGGAGCAGATACGCAGTATTTT.

This clonotype appeared once. The rearrangement joins TRBV5-1 to TRBJ2-3; 10 nucleotides agree with TRBD2. The CDR3 contains 19 residues. With 0 bases clipped from V and 0 bases from J, the junction kept 10 bases outside the gene matches. The V gene's germline CDR1 is SGHRS and CDR2 YFSETQ. Here the CDR3 reads CASSLGVAGGPTSTDTQYF. In nucleotides, the CDR3 is TGCGCCAGCAGCTTGGGAGTAGCGGGGGGACCTACTAGCACAGATACGCAGTATTTT. Based on the CDR3 plus reference TRBV5-1 and TRBJ2-3, the full variable domain is KAGVTQTPRYLIKTRGQQVTLSCSPISGHRSVSWYQQTPGQGLQFLFEYFSETQRNKGNFPGRFSGRQFSNSRSEMNVSTLELGDSALYLCASSLGVAGGPTSTDTQYFGPGTRLTVL.

The chain combines TRBV12-3 or TRBV12-4 with TRBJ2-1; 7 bases line up with TRBD1. With V trimmed by 3 bases and J by 4 bases, 6 bases remained unmatched. CDR3 size: 15 residues. Written as DNA, the CDR3 is TGTGCCAGCAGTTTCGGGACAGCGGCATACAATGAGCAGTTCTTC. Its protein product is CASSFGTAAYNEQFF.

This rearrangement joins TRBV20-1 to TRBJ2-5; 12 bases line up with TRBD2. V lost 0 bases, J lost 4 bases, and 6 bases stayed unmatched. Per the germline V gene, CDR1 is DFQATT and CDR2 is SNEGSKA (reference sequence). CDR3 length: 16 amino acids. CDR3: CSARDLAGGPRETQYF. In DNA, the CDR3 is TGCAGTGCTAGAGATCTAGCGGGGGGGCCTCGAGAGACCCAGTACTTC.

About this clonotype: One end of the junction fails to match germline, which may point to a read error. The V gene is TRBV11-2, the J gene TRBJ2-3; D possibly matches TRBD1 or TRBD2 (5 bases each). Germline V lookup: CDR1 SGHAT, CDR2 FQNNGV. This CDR3 contains 12 residues. CDR3 nucleotide sequence: TGTGCCAGCAGCTTAGATGGGAGAGGGACCACATTT. This sequence encodes CASSLDGRGTTF.

This clonotype was observed a few times. The rearrangement links TRBV6-2 or TRBV6-3 to TRBJ1-1, with D possibly matching TRBD1 (5 bases). CDR3 length: 12 amino acids. The V end was cut by 2 bases, the J end by 4 bases, with 5 bases between. Germline V gives CDR1 MNHEY, CDR2 SVGEGT. DNA for the CDR3: TGTGCCAGCAGTTACGGGACCACTGAAGCTTTCTTT. This sequence encodes CASSYGTTEAFF.

The gene calls are TRBV18 and TRBJ1-6; TRBD1 is a possible D gene (6 bases). CDR3 length: 13 residues. The ends were cut back, 3 bases at V and 7 bases at J, with 7 bases in the middle. CDR1 and CDR2 from the germline V gene are KGHSH and LQKENI. The CDR3 nucleotides read TGTGCCAGCTCACCTGACAGGAATTCACCCCTCCACTTT. It codes for CASSPDRNSPLHF.

This clonotype was seen once. CDR3 sequence reads: CASSDTYVSSYEQYF. CDR3 nucleotides: TGTGCCAGCAGTGACACTTACGTCAGCTCCTACGAGCAGTACTTC. The chain joins TRBV2 to TRBJ2-7; D ambiguous. The CDR3 spans 15 residues. The V end was cut by 3 bases, the J end by 0 bases, with 12 bases between. CDR1 is SNHLY, CDR2 FYNNEI, per germline.

The CDR3 coding sequence is TGTGCCACCAGTGGTCCAGCCCGGGACTATGGCTACACCTTC. Its translation: CATSGPARDYGYTF. The chain combines TRBV24-1 with TRBJ1-2, with D unclear. The CDR3 consists of 14 residues. Germline CDR1 KGHDR, CDR2 SFDVKD. V was cut by 5 bases and J by 3 bases, with 12 bases left in between.

The J gene is TRBJ2-3, the V gene TRBV4-3; D call uncertain. The CDR3 sequence is 13 residues long. V lost 0 bases to trimming and J lost 7 bases, with 8 bases between them. Germline values: CDR1 LGHNA, CDR2 YSLEER. The CDR3: CASSQEPGNTQYF. The CDR3 nucleotides are TGCGCCAGCAGCCAAGAACCGGGTAATACGCAGTATTTT.

This clonotype appeared a few times. V and J are TRBV10-3 and TRBJ2-7, with D maybe TRBD2 (6 bases). CDR1 is ENHRY and CDR2 is SYGVKD in the germline V gene. CDR3 length: 15 residues. Trimming stripped 6 bases from V and 3 bases from J, with 18 bases between. DNA for the CDR3: TGTGCCATCAGAGAGCCAGGAGGGGAATACTACGAGCAGTACTTC. Translated, it gives CAIREPGGEYYEQYF.

V is TRBV20-1 and J is TRBJ2-3; 8 bases fit TRBD1. Germline V gene data show CDR1 as DFQATT and CDR2 as SNEGSKA (reference sequence). This CDR3 has 15 amino acids. V dropped 3 bases and J dropped 1; count of bases not matched to a gene: 6. The chain's CDR3 is CSARGWDRRTDTQYF. CDR3 nucleotides: TGCAGTGCTAGGGGGTGGGACAGGCGCACAGATACGCAGTATTTT.

The chain employs TRBV5-1 and TRBJ1-2; unclear D gene. Trimming stripped 7 bases from V and 4 bases from J, with 11 bases between. CDR3 length equals 12 residues. The germline CDR1 and CDR2 sequences are SGHRS and YFSETQ. The CDR3 loop is CASREMGYGYTF. The DNA for the CDR3 is TGCGCCAGCCGTGAGATGGGCTATGGCTACACCTTC.